This TCR beta chain appears in the sequencing data of a study of blood T cell repertoires in COVID-19. Study summary: From the United States, Italy and Spain came samples of acute and convalescent COVID-19. Sources were T cells, B-cell-depleted T cells, or PBMCs; the material itself was cDNA or gDNA.

This clone was detected a few times. Original analysis: From reference gene primer amplification, estimates of nucleated cell counts were derived. The assay was immunoSEQ multiplex PCR, and TCRdb's table has in-frame clones only and misses some. V, J and clone size are taken as reported in that table, and D and trimming were inferred from the DNA itself. In the table there are more than 50,000 clones, around 76% of which are singletons. The CDR3 has 12 residues. Per germline, CDR1 LNHDA and CDR2 SQIVND (reference sequence). Trimming took off 5 bases at V and 8 bases at J, with 12 bases between the two ends.

This receptor was identified in a woman of 80 years or more with acute or convalescent COVID-19. The sequenced sample consisted of peripheral blood. V and J are TRBV19 and TRBJ1-2; a possible D gene is TRBD1 (5 bases). The CDR3: CASSLGRGGYTF. Written as DNA, the CDR3 is TGTGCCAGTAGTCTAGGACGGGGGGGCTACACCTTC.